Listed below are T cell receptor beta chains from one sample, sequenced in a study of early T cells in non-severe SARS-CoV-2 infection. TCRdb re-analysed the 5' RACE reads in MiXCR, keeping a single row per CDR3 protein. This sample has approximately 76,000 distinct CDR3 sequences; roughly 10% occur once, and the top ten carry 4.7%. Specimen: whole blood. The receptors come from an adult who was a healthcare worker with PCR-confirmed SARS-CoV-2 infection or an uninfected control (not recorded which). Each CDR3 is given without its conserved first and last residue. The order of the fields is V gene, CDR3 protein.

>TRBV5-4
ASSPEPATNEKLF
>TRBV7-9
ASSFNSNQPQH
>TRBV30
AWSDSGTYQPQH
>TRBV6-4
ATSGTGDTGELF
>TRBV2
VSNVWQGSNQPQH
>TRBV18
ASSQVGLEAF
>TRBV5-1
ASSLDTPNTGELF
>TRBV5-1
ASSPGLPRDGYT
>TRBV10-3
AISIRGSGGYYNEQF
>TRBV5-1
ASSTLGGGETQY
>TRBV6-2/TRBV6-3
ASSLAGTGTYEQY
>TRBV5-4
ASSLEDGYYGYT
>TRBV4-1
ASSQNQGRETQY
>TRBV18
ASSPQAMETQY
>TRBV29-1
SVWRDGKLF
>TRBV10-2
ASAQRTGEETQY
>TRBV5-6
ASSLILDRGAF
>TRBV20-1
SAKEARGADTQY
>TRBV7-2
ASSLSGGYEQY
>TRBV9
ASRPPLGQGRNTIY
>TRBV10-3
ATQGGQGDTQY
>TRBV4-2
ASSQWLTSGYEQY